The clone carrying this T cell receptor (beta chain) appeared a few times. The record originates from a study of control samples from healthy donors and cancer patients. Trimming took off 3 bases at V and 3 bases at J, with 6 bases between the two ends. Per the germline V gene, CDR1 is LGHNA and CDR2 is YNFKEQ. This CDR3 is built from 13 residues. Libraries were prepared by immunoSEQ multiplex PCR; TCRdb keeps only in-frame clonotypes and omits some of them. The sample holds 90,000 to 110,000 clones, 75% to 95% seen once. This receptor was identified in a human donor in good health. The donor label of this sample is uncertain. The specimen sequenced was blood. The genes are TRBV4-2 and TRBJ1-5; no clear D. The CDR3 sequence is CASSHGANQPQHF. The CDR3 DNA reads TGTGCCAGCAGCCACGGAGCCAATCAGCCCCAGCATTTT.